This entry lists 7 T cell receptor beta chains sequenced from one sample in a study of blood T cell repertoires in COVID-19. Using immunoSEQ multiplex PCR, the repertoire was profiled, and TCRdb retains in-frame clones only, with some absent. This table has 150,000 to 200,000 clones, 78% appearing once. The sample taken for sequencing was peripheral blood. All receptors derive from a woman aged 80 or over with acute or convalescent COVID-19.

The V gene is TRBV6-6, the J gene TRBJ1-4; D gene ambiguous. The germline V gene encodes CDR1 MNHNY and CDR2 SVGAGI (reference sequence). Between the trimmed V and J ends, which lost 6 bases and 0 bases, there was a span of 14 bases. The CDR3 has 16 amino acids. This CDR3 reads CASSLAVAPTNEKLFF. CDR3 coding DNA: TGTGCCAGCAGCCTTGCGGTGGCGCCAACTAATGAAAAACTGTTTTTT.

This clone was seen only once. The CDR3 bases are TGTGCCAGCAGCCTCAACAACAAGAACACCGGGGAGCTGTTTTTT. Encoded protein: CASSLNNKNTGELFF. The genes are TRBV11-3 and TRBJ2-2; D not resolved. V was clipped by 5 bases and J by 1 base, with 11 bases between them. Germline CDR1 reads SGHNT; CDR2 reads YENEEA. The CDR3 loop spans 15 amino acids.

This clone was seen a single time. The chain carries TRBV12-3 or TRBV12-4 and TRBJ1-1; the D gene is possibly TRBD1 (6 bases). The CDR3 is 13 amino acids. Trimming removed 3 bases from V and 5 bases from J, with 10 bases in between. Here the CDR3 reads CASSFGTPTEAFF. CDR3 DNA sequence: TGTGCCAGCAGTTTTGGGACACCGACTGAAGCTTTCTTT.

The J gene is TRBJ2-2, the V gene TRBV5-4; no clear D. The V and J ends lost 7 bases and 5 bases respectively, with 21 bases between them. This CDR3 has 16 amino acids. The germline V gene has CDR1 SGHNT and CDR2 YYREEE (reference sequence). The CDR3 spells CASGVNLTPRTGELFF. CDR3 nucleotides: TGTGCCAGCGGAGTAAACTTAACTCCTAGGACCGGGGAGCTGTTTTTT.

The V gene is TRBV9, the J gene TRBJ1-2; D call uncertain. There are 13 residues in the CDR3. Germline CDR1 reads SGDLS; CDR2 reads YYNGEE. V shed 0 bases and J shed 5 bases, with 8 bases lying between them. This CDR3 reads CASSVENRYGYTF. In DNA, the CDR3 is TGTGCCAGCAGCGTAGAGAATAGATATGGCTACACCTTC.

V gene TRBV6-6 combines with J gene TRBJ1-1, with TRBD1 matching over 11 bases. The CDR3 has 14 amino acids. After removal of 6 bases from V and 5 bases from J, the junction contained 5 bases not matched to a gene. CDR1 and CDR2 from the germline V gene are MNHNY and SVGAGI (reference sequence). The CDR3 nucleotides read TGTGCCAGCAGCGGGGACAGGGGGAGTACTGAAGCTTTCTTT. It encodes CASSGDRGSTEAFF.

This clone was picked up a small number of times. The CDR3 is CAWSLGAGGNTDTQYF. DNA of the CDR3: TGTGCCTGGAGTCTGGGAGCGGGGGGCAACACAGATACGCAGTATTTT. This chain links TRBV30 with TRBJ2-3; 9 nucleotides line up with TRBD2. Germline loops: CDR1 GTSNPN, CDR2 SVGIG (reference sequence). This CDR3 region has 16 residues. V was pared by 2 bases and J by 2 bases, with 8 bases of the junction left unmatched.